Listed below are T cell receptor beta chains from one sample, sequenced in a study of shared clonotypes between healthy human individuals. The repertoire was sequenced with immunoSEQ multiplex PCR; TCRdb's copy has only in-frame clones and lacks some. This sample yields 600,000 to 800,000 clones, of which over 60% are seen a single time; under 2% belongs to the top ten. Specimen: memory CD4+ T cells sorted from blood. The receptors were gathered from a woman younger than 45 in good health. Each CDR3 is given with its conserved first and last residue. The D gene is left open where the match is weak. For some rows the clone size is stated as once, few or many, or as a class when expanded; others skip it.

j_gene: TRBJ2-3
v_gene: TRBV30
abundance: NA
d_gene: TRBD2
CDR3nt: TGTGCCTGGAGTACTCCTAGGACTAGCGGGAGCACAGATACGCAGTATTTT
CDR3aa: CAWSTPRTSGSTDTQYF

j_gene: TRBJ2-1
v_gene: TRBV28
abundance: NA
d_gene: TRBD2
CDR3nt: TGTGCCAGCAGTCCGACGGGTAGCGGGAGGGATCTGTTCTTC
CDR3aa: CASSPTGSGRDLFF

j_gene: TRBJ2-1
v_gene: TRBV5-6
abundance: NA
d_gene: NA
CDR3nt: TGTGCCAGCAGCGCCTTCAACCGGGACTACAATGAGCAGTTCTTC
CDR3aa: CASSAFNRDYNEQFF

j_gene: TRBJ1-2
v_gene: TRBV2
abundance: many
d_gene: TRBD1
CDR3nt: TGTGCCAGCAGCCAAGGACAGGGGGCTAGTTATGGCTACACCTTC
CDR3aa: CASSQGQGASYGYTF

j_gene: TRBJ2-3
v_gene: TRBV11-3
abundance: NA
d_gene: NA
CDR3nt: TGTGCCAGCAGCTTAGGGTCGACGGCAGATACGCAGTATTTT
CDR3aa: CASSLGSTADTQYF

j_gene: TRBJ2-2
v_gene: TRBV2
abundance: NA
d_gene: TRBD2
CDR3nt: TGTGCCAGCAGGCGGACTAGCGGGAACACCGGGGAGCTGTTTTTT
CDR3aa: CASRRTSGNTGELFF

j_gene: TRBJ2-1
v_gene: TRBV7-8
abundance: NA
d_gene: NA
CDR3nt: TGTGCCAGCAGCTTAGCGAGGCTGGGAAATGAGCAGTTCTTC
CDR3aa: CASSLARLGNEQFF

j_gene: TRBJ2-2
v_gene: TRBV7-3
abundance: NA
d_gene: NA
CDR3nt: TGTGCCAGCGTGGGATCTAGGGGAGCTGTTTTT
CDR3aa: CASVGSRGAVF

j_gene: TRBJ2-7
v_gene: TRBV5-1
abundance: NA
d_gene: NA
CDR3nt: TGCGCCAGCAGGTTGGACTACAACTACGAGCAGTACTTC
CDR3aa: CASRLDYNYEQYF

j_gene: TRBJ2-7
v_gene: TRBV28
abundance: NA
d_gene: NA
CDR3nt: TGTGCCAGCAGCGGACCGCCTTATTCCTACGAGCAGTACTTC
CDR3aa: CASSGPPYSYEQYF

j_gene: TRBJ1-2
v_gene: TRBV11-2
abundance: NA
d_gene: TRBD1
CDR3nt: TGTGCCAGCAGCTTAGCTCCGGGACAGGGGTCAGAATATGGCTACACCTTC
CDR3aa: CASSLAPGQGSEYGYTF

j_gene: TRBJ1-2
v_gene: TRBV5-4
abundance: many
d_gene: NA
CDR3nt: TGTGCCAGCAGCACCCCAGGGACTCCATATGGCTACACCTTC
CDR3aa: CASSTPGTPYGYTF

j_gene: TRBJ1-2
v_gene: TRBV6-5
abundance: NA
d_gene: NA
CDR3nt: TGTGCCAGCAGTTATTCAGGGGCAGGGGGCTACACCTTC
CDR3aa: CASSYSGAGGYTF

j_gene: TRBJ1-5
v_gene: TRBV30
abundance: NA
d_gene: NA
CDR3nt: TGTGCCTGGGGTACAGGAGACAGTCAGCCCCAGCATTTT
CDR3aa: CAWGTGDSQPQHF

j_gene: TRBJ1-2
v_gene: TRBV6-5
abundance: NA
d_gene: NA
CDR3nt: TGTGCCAGCAGTTTAAGGGGCGGCGGCTACACCTTC
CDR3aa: CASSLRGGGYTF

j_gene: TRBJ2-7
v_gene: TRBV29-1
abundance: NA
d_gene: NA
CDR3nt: TGCAGCGTCCAGCCGGGACAAAGGAACGAGCAGTACTTC
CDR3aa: CSVQPGQRNEQYF